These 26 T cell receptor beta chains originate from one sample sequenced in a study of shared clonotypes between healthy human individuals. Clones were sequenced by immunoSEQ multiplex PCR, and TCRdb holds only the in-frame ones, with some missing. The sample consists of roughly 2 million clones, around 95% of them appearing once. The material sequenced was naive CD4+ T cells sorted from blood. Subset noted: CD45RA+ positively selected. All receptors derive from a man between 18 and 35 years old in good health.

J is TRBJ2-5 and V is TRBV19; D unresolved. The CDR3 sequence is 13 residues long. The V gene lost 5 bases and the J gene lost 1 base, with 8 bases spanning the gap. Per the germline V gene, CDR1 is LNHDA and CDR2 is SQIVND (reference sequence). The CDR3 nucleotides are TGTGCCAGTAGTCGGCATGTCCAAGAGACCCAGTACTTC. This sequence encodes CASSRHVQETQYF.

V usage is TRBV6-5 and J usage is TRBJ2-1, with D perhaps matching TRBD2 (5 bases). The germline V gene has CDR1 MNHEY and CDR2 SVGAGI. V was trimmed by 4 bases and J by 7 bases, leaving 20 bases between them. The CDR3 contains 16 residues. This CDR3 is CASSFSTTRGWNEQFF. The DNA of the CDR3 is TGTGCCAGCAGTTTCAGCACAACCCGCGGGTGGAATGAGCAGTTCTTC.

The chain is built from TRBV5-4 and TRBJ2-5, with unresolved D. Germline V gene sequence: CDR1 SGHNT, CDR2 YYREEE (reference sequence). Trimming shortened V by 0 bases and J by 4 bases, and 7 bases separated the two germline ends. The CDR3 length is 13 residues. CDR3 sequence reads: CASSLASLETQYF. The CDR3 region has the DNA TGTGCCAGCAGCTTGGCGAGTCTAGAGACCCAGTACTTC. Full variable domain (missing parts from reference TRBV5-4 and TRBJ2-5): ETGVTQSPTHLIKTRGQQVTLRCSSQSGHNTVSWYQQALGQGPQFIFQYYREEENGRGNFPPRFSGLQFPNYSSELNVNALELDDSALYLCASSLASLETQYFGPGTRLLVL.

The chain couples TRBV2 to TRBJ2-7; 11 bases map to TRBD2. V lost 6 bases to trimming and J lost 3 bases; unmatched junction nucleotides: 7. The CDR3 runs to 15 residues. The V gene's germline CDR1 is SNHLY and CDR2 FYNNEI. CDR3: CASSAGTSGVYEQYF. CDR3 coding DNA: TGTGCCAGCAGCGCCGGGACTAGCGGCGTCTACGAGCAGTACTTC.

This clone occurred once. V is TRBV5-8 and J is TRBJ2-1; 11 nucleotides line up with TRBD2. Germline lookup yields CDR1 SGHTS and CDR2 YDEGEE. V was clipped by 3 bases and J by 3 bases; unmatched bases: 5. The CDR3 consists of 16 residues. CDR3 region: CASSSGGLAVYNEQFF. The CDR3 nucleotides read TGTGCCAGCAGCTCTGGGGGACTAGCGGTCTACAATGAGCAGTTCTTC.

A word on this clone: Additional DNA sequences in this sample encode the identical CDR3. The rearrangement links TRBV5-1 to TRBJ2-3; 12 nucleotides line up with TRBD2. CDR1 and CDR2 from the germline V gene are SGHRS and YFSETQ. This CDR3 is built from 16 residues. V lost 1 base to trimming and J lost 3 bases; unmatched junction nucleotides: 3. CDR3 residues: CASSLSTSGGTDTQYF. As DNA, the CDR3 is TGCGCCAGCAGCTTGAGTACTAGCGGGGGGACAGATACGCAGTATTTT.

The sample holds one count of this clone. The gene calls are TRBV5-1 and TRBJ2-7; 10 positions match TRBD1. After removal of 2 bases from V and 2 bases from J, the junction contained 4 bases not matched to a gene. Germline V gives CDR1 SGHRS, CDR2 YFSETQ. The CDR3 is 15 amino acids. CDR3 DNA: TGCGCCAGCAGCTTTTGGGACAGGGGAACCTACGAGCAGTACTTC. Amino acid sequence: CASSFWDRGTYEQYF.

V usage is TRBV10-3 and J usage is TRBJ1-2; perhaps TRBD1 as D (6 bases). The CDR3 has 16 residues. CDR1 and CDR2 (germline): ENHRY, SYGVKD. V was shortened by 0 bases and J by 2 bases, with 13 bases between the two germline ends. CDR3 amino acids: CAISESAGAQNYGYTF. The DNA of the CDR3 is TGTGCCATCAGTGAGTCCGCGGGGGCGCAGAACTATGGCTACACCTTC.

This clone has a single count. The CDR3 protein is CASSRQHNEKLFF. The CDR3, as DNA: TGTGCCAGCAGCAGGCAGCATAATGAAAAACTGTTTTTT. J is TRBJ1-4 and V is TRBV7-9, with no clear D. V was shortened by 5 bases and J by 4 bases, with 8 bases between the two germline ends. This CDR3 comprises 13 residues. Germline V gives CDR1 SEHNR, CDR2 FQNEAQ (reference sequence).

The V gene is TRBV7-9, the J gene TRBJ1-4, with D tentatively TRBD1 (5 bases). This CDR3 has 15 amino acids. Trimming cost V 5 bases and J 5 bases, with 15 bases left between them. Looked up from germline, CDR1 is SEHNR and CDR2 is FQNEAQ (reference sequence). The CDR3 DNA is TGTGCCAGCAGCGCTCCACCGGGGCGGAATGAAAAACTGTTTTTT. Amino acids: CASSAPPGRNEKLFF.

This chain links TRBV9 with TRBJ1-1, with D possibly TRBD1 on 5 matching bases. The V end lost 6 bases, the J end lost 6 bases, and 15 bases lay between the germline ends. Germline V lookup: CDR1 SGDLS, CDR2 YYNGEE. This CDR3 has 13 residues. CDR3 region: CASNTEGRSEAFF. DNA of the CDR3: TGTGCCAGCAACACGGAGGGGCGATCTGAAGCTTTCTTT.

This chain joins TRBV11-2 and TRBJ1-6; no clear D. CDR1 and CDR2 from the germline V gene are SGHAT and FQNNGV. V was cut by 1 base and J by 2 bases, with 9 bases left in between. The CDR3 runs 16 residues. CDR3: CASSLVPDPYNSPLHF. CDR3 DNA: TGTGCCAGCAGCTTAGTACCGGACCCCTATAATTCACCCCTCCACTTT.

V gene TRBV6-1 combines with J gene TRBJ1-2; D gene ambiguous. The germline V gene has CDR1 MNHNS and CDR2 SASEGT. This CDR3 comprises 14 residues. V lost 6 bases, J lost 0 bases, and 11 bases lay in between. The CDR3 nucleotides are TGTGCCAGCAGCGCCCAGCGTACTAACTATGGCTACACCTTC. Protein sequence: CASSAQRTNYGYTF.

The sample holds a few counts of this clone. Written as DNA, the CDR3 is TGTGCCATCAGTATGGGTTTCGAGCAGTACTTC. Translated, it gives CAISMGFEQYF. The chain carries TRBV10-3 and TRBJ2-7, with D uncertain. V was pared by 5 bases and J by 6 bases, with 8 bases between. The CDR3 runs to 11 residues. Germline loops: CDR1 ENHRY, CDR2 SYGVKD.

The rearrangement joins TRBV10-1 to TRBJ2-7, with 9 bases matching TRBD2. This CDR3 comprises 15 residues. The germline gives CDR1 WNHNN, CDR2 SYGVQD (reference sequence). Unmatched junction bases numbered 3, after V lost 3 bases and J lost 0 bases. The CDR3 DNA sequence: TGCGCCAGCAGTGAAGCGGGGGGAAGCTCCTACGAGCAGTACTTC. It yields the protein CASSEAGGSSYEQYF.

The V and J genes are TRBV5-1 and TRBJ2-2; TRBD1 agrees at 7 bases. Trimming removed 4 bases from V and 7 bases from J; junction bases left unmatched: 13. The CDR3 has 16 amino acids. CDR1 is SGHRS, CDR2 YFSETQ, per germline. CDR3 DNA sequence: TGCGCCAGCAGCCCGGATCCGCGACAGGGCAACGGGGAGCTGTTTTTT. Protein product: CASSPDPRQGNGELFF.

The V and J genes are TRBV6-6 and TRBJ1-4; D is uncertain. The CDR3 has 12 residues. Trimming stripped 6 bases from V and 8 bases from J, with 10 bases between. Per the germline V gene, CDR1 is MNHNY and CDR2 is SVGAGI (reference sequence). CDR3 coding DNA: TGTGCCAGCAGCACACAACAGGAAAAACTGTTTTTT. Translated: CASSTQQEKLFF.

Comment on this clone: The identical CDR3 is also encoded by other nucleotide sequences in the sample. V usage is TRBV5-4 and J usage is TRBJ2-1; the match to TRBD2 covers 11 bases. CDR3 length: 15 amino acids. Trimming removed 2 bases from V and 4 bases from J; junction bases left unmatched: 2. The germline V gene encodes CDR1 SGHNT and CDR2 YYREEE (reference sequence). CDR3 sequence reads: CASSLTSGSYNEQFF. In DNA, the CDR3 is TGTGCCAGCAGCTTAACTAGCGGGAGTTACAATGAGCAGTTCTTC.

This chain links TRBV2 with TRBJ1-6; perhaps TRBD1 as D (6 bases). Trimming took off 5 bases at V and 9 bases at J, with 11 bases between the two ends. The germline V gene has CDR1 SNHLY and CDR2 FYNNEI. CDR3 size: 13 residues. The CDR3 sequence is CASSKGGGSPLHF. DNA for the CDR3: TGTGCCAGCAGTAAGGGGGGAGGTTCACCCCTCCACTTT.

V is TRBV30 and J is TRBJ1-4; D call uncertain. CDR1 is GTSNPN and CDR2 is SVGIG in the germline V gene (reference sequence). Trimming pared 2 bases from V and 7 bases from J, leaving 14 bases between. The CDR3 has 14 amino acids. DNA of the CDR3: TGTGCCTGGAGTACCGGAATGGAGGTTGAAAAACTGTTTTTT. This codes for CAWSTGMEVEKLFF.

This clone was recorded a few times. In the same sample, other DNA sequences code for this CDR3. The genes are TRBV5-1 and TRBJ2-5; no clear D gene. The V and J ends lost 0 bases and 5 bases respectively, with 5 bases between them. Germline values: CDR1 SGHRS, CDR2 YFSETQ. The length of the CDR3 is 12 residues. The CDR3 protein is CASSLGSETQYF. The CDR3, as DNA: TGCGCCAGCAGCTTGGGTTCGGAGACCCAGTACTTC.

CDR3 residues: CASSPRLRDRNNNEQFF. The CDR3 DNA reads TGTGCCAGCAGCCCCCGACTCCGGGACCGGAATAACAATGAGCAGTTCTTC. This chain connects TRBV7-9 to TRBJ2-1; possibly TRBD1 or TRBD2 for D (5 bases each). V was cut by 5 bases and J by 5 bases, with 22 bases left in between. CDR1 is SEHNR and CDR2 is FQNEAQ in the germline V gene (reference sequence). The CDR3 runs 17 residues.

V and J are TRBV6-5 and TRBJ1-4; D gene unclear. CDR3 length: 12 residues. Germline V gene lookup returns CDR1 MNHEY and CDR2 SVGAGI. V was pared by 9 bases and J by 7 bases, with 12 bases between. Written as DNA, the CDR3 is TGTGCCAGTCAGGCGGGGAGTGAAAAACTGTTTTTT. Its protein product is CASQAGSEKLFF.

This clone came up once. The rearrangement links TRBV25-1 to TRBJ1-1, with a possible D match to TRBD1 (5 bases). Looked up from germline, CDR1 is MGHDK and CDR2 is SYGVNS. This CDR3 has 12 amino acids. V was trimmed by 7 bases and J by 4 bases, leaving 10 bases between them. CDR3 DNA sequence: TGTGCCAGCACGTCAGGGCCCACTGAAGCTTTCTTT. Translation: CASTSGPTEAFF.

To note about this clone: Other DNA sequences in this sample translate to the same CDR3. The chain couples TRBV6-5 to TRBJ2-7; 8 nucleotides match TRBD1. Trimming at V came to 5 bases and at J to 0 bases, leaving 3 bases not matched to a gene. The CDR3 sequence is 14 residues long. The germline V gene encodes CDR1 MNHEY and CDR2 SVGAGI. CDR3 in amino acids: CASSRTGSSYEQYF. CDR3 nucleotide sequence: TGTGCCAGCAGTAGGACAGGGAGCTCCTACGAGCAGTACTTC.

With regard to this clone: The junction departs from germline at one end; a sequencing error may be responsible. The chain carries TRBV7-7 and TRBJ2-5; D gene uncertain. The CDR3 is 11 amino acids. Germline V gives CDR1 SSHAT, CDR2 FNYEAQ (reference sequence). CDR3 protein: CASSQAETQYF. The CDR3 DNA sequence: TGTGCTAGCAGCCAGGCGGAGACCCAGTACTTC.